The following is a TCR beta chain sequence with its context. This sample is drawn from a study of relationships among human T cell subsets. The CDR3 totals 12 residues. Trimming removed 1 base from V and 7 bases from J, with 7 bases in between. Per the germline V gene, CDR1 is SNHLY and CDR2 is FYNNEI. Semiquantitative ARM-PCR amplified T cell receptor alpha and beta CDR3 regions from mRNA. In ARM-PCR, communal superprimers followed tagged nested gene-specific primers for exponential amplification. TCRdb re-called the multiplex PCR reads through MiXCR, storing one row per CDR3 protein. This table holds about 9,000 distinct CDR3 sequences, 50% to 60% found once. From the CD45RA-negative fraction, anti-CD45RO beads picked out CD45RA-RO+ memory T cells. T cell subsets were isolated with antibody-coated magnetic beads.

The sequence came from a man aged 35 to 55 in good health. Sequencing input: memory T cells sorted from blood. The chain combines TRBV2 with TRBJ2-5; D is tentatively TRBD1 or TRBD2 (5 bases each). The CDR3 is CASSEGGGTQYF. The CDR3 nucleotides read TGTGCCAGCAGTGAAGGTGGGGGGACCCAGTACTTC.